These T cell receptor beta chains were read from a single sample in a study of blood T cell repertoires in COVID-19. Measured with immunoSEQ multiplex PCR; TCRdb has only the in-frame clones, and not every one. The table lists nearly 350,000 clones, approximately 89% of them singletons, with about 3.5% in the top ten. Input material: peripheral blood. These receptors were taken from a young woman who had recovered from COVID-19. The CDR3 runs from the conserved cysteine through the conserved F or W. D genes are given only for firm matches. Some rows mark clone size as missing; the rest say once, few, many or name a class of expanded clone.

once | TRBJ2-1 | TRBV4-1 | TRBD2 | TGCGCCAGCAGCCAAGGGAGTCCGGGACTAGCGGGAGTCGGTTCCTACAATGAGCAGTTCTTC | CASSQGSPGLAGVGSYNEQFF
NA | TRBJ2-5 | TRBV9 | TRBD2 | TGTGCCAGCAGCCCATCACTAGCGGGAGGGCCGCGAGAGACCCAGTACTTC | CASSPSLAGGPRETQYF
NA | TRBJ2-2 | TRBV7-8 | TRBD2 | TGTGCCAGCAGCTTAATGGCAGCGGGAGTAACCGGGGAGCTGTTTTTT | CASSLMAAGVTGELFF
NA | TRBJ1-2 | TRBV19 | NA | TGTGCCAGTAGTATCGGGACAAGTAACTATGGCTACACCTTC | CASSIGTSNYGYTF
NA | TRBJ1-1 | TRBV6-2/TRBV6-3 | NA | TGTGCCAGCAGTTACTCGAATGCGCGAACTGAAGCTTTCTTT | CASSYSNARTEAFF
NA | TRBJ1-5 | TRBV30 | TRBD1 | TGTGCCTGGGGGCCGGGACAGTCCATTAATCAGCCCCAGCATTTT | CAWGPGQSINQPQHF
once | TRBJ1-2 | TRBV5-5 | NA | TGTGCCAGCAGCTTTAATAGGTTGGGCAGGGTAACGGAGGGCTACACCTTC | CASSFNRLGRVTEGYTF
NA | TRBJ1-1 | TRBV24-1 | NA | TGTGCCACCAGTGATTCCTACGGGAGTTCAGAAGCTTTCTTT | CATSDSYGSSEAFF
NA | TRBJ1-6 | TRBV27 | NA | TGTGCCAGCAGTCCCTGGGCGGGCTCCTATAATTCACCCCTCCACTTT | CASSPWAGSYNSPLHF
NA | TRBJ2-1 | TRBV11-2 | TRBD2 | TGTGCCAGCAGCCGATCCACTAGCGGAAATGAGCAGTTCTTC | CASSRSTSGNEQFF